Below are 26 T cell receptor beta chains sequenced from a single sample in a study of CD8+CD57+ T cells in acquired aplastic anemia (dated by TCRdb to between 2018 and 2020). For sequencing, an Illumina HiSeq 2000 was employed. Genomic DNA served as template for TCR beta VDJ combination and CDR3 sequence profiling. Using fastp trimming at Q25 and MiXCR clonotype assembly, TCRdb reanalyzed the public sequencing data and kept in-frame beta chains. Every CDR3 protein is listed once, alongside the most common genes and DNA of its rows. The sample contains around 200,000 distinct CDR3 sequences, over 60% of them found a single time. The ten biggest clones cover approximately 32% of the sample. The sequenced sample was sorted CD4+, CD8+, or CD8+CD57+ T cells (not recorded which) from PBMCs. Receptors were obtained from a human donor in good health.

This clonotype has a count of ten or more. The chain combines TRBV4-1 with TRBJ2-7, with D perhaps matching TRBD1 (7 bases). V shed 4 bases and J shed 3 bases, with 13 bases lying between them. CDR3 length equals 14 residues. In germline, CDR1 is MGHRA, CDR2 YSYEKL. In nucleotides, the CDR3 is TGCGCCAGCAGCCCGCGGGACAGATACTACGAGCAGTACTTC. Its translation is CASSPRDRYYEQYF.

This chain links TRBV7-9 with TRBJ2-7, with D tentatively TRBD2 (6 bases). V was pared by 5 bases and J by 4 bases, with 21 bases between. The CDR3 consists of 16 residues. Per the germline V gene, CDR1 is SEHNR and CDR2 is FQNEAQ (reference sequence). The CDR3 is CASSMPRGLSEYEQYF. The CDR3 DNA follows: TGTGCCAGCAGCATGCCAAGGGGACTTAGCGAGTACGAGCAGTACTTC. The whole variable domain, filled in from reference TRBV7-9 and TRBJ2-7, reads DTGVSQNPRHKITKRGQNVTFRCDPISEHNRLYWYRQTLGQGPEFLTYFQNEAQLEKSRLLSDRFSAERPKGSFSTLEIQRTEQGDSAMYLCASSMPRGLSEYEQYFGPGTRLTVT.

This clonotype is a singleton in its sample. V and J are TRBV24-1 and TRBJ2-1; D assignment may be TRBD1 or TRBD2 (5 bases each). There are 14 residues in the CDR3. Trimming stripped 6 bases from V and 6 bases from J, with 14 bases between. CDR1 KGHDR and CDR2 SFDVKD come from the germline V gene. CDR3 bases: TGTGCCACCAGTTCCGGGACGCTTTCCAATGAGCAGTTCTTC. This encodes CATSSGTLSNEQFF.

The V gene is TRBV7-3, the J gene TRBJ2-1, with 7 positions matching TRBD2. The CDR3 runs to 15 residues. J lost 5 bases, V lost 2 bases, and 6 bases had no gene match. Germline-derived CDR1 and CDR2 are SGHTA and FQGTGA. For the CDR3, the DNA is TGTGCCAGCAGCTTAGGGCTAGCGGCCGACAATGAGCAGTTCTTC. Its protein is CASSLGLAADNEQFF.

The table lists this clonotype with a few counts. CDR3 residues: CASSPGQGHTDTQYF. DNA for the CDR3: TGTGCCAGCAGCCCTGGACAGGGCCACACAGATACGCAGTATTTT. The chain uses TRBV12-3 or TRBV12-4 and TRBJ2-3; 8 positions match TRBD1. This CDR3 has 15 residues. V shed 6 bases, J shed 2 bases, and the junction held 7 bases outside the gene matches.

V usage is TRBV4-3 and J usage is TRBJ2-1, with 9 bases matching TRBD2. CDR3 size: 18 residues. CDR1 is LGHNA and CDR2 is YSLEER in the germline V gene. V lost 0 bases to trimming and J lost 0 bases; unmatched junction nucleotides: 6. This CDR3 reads CASSQDPLAGSSYNEQFF. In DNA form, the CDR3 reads TGCGCCAGCAGCCAAGATCCTCTAGCGGGGAGCTCCTACAATGAGCAGTTCTTC.

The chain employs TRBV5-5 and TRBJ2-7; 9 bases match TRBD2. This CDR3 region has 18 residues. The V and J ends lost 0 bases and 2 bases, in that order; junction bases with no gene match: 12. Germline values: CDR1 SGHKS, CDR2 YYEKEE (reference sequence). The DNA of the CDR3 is TGTGCCAGCAGCTTGGACGCGGGAGGGCCCTTTCAAGCCTACGAGCAGTACTTC. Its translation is CASSLDAGGPFQAYEQYF.

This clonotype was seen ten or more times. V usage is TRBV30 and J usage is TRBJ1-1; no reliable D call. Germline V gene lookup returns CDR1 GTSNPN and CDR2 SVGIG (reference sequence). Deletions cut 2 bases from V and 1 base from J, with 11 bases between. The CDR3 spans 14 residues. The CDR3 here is CAWSWVSPNTEAFF. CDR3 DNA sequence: TGTGCCTGGAGTTGGGTATCCCCGAACACTGAAGCTTTCTTT.

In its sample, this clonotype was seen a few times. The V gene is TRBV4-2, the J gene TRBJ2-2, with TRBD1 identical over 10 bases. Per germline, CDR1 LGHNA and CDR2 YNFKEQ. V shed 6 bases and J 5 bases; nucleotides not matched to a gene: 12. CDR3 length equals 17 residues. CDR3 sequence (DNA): TGTGCCAGCAGTAACCTCGCTGGGACAGGGGTAACCGGGGAGCTGTTTTTT. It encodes CASSNLAGTGVTGELFF.

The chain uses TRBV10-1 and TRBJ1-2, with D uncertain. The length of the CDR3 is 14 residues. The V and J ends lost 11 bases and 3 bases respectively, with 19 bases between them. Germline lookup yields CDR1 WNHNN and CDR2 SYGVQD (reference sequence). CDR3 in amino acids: CAGLRSPLDYGYTF. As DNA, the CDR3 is TGCGCCGGCCTCCGCAGCCCCCTGGACTATGGCTACACCTTC.

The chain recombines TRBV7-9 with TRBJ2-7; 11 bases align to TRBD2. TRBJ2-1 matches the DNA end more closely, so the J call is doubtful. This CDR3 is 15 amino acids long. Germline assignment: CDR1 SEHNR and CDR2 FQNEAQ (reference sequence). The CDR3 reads CASSLSGGAGNEQFF. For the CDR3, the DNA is TGTGCCAGCAGCCTTAGCGGGGGGGCTGGCAATGAGCAGTTCTTC.

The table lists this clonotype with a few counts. The CDR3 DNA is TGCAGCGTTGGTAGGGGGCGTAACGAGCAGTACTTC. Translating it yields CSVGRGRNEQYF. This chain joins TRBV29-1 and TRBJ2-7; TRBD1 agrees at 7 bases. The CDR3 extends over 12 amino acids. Trimming removed 4 bases from V and 5 bases from J; junction bases left unmatched: 5. Germline V gives CDR1 SQVTM, CDR2 ANQGSEA.

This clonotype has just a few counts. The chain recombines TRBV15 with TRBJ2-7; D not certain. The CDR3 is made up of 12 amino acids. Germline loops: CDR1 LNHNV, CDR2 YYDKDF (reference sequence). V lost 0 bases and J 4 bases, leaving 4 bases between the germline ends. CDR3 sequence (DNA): TGTGCCACCAGCAGAGATCTTTACGAGCAGTACTTC. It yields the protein CATSRDLYEQYF.

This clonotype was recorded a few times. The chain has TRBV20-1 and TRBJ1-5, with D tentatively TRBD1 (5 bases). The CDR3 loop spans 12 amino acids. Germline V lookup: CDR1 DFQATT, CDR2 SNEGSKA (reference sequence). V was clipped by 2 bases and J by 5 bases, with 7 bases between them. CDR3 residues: CSARSGDQPQHF. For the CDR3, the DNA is TGCAGTGCTAGATCGGGGGATCAGCCCCAGCATTTT.

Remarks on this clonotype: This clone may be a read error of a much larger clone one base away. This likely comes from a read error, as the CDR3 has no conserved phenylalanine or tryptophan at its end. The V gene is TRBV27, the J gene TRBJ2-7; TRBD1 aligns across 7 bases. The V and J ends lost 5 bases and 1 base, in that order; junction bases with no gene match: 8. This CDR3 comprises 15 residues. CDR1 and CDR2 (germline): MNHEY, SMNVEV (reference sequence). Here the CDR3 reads CASSLTGFGSYEQYS. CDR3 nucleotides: TGTGCCAGCAGTCTGACAGGGTTTGGATCCTACGAGCAGTACTCC.

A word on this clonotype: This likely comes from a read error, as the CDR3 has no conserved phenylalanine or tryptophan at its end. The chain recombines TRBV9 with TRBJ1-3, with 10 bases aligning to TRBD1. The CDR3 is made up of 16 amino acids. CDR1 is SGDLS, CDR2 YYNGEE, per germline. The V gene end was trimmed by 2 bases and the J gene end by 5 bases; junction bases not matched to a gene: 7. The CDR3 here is CASSVLDRGLRNTIYL. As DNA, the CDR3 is TGTGCCAGCAGCGTCCTCGACAGGGGGCTCAGAAACACCATATATCTT.

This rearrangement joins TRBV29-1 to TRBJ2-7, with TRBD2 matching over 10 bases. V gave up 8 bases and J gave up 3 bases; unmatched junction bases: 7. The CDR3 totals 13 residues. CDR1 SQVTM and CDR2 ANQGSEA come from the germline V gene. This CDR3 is CSLAGGPSYEQYF. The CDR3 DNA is TGCAGCTTAGCGGGGGGACCGAGCTACGAGCAGTACTTC.

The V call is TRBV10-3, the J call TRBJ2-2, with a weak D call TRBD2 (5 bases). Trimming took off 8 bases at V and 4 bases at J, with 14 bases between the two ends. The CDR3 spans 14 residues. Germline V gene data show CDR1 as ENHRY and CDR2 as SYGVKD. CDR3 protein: CAIFGGWGTGELFF. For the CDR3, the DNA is TGTGCCATCTTCGGCGGGTGGGGCACCGGGGAGCTGTTTTTT.

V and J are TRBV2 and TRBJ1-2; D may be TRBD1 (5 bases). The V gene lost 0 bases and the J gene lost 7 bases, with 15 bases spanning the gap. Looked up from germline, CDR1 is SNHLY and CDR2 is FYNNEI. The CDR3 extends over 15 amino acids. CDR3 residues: CASSEAGLKGGGYTF. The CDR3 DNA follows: TGTGCCAGCAGTGAAGCGGGGCTCAAGGGAGGTGGCTACACCTTC.

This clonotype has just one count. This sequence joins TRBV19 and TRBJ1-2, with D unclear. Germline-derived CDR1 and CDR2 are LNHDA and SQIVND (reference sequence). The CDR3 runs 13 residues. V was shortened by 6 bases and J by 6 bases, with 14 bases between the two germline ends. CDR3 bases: TGTGCCAGTAGGCAGAGACGGAGAGATGGCTACACCTTC. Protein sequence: CASRQRRRDGYTF.

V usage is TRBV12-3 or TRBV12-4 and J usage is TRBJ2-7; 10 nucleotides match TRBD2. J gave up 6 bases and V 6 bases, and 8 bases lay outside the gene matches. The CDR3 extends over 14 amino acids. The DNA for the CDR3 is TGTGCCAGCAGCCTTGACGGGACTAGCGTCGAGCAGTACTTC. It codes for CASSLDGTSVEQYF.

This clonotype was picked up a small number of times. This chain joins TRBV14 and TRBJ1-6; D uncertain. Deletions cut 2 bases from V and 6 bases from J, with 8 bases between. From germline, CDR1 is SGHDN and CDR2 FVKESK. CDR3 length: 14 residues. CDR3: CASSQSGGNSPLHF. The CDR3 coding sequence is TGTGCCAGCAGCCAATCTGGCGGTAATTCACCCCTCCACTTT.

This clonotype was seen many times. In DNA form, the CDR3 reads TGTGCCATCAGTGAGTCAGGGACAGGGGTTAAGTTTGGCGAGCAGTACTTC. Its protein is CAISESGTGVKFGEQYF. The chain uses TRBV10-3 and TRBJ2-7; 10 bases are a match to TRBD1. With 0 bases clipped from V and 6 bases from J, the junction kept 11 bases outside the gene matches. This CDR3 is built from 17 residues. Germline CDR1 ENHRY, CDR2 SYGVKD.

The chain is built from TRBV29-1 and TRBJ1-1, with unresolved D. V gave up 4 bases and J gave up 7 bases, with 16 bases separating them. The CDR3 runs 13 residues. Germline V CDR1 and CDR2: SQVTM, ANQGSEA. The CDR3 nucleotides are TGCAGCGTTGCCAAGCATTCCGGAGTTGAAGCTTTCTTT. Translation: CSVAKHSGVEAFF.

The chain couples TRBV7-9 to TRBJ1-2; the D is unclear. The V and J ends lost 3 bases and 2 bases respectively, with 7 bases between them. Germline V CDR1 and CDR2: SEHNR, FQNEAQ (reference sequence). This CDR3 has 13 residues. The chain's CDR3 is CASSFAGNYGYTF. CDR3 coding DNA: TGTGCCAGCAGCTTCGCCGGAAACTATGGCTACACCTTC.

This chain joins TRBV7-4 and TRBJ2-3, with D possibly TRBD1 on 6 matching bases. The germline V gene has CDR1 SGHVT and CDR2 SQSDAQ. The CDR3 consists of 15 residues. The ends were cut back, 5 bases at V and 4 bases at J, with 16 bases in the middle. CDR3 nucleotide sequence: TGTGCCAGCAGCCCCCGGACAGTCGCGTCAGATACGCAGTATTTT. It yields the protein CASSPRTVASDTQYF.